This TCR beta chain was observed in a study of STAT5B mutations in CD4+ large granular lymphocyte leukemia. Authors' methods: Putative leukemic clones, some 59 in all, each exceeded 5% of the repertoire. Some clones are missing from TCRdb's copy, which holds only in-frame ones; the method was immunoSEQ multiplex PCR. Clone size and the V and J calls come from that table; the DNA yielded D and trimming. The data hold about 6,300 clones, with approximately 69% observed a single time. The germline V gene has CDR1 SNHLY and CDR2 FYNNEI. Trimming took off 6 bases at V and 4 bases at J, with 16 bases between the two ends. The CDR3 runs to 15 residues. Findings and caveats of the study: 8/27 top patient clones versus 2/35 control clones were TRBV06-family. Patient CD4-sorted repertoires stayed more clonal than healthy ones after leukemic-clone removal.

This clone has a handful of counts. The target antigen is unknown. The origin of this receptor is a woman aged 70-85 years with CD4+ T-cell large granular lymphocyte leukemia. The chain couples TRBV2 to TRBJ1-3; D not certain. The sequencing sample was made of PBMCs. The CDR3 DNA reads TGTGCCAGCAGGGGTCTTGGGCTTGGCGGAAACACCATATATTTT. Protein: CASRGLGLGGNTIYF.